These 6 T cell receptor beta chains were sequenced from one sample in a study of response to subunit inactivated influenza vaccine. TCRdb passed the RT-PCR reads through MiXCR, listing each CDR3 protein once. The sample lists around 790,000 distinct CDR3 sequences; 21% were seen once. Sequenced here: PBMCs from blood, sampled about 5 days after vaccination. These receptors originate from a man in his fifties who received an inactivated influenza vaccine.

The chain is built from TRBV7-6 and TRBJ2-7; 11 nucleotides align to TRBD2. J lost 5 bases, V lost 2 bases, and 5 bases had no gene match. Germline V gene data show CDR1 as SGHVS and CDR2 as FNYEAQ. This CDR3 comprises 15 residues. The CDR3 DNA reads as TGTGCCAGCAGCTTATTGACTAGCGGGAACCACGAGCAGTACTTC. Translating it yields CASSLLTSGNHEQYF.

This clonotype has more than one count but fewer than ten. V gene TRBV28 combines with J gene TRBJ2-1, with 9 positions matching TRBD2. The CDR3 totals 16 residues. Germline V gives CDR1 MDHEN, CDR2 SYDVKM. The trim removed 2 bases at V and 1 base at J, leaving 3 bases unmatched. The CDR3 nucleotides are TGTGCCAGCAGTTTAATGCTAGCGGGGTCCTACAATGAGCAGTTCTTC. It yields the protein CASSLMLAGSYNEQFF. Together with reference TRBV28 and TRBJ2-1, the CDR3 gives the full variable domain: DVKVTQSSRYLVKRTGEKVFLECVQDMDHENMFWYRQDPGLGLRLIYFSYDVKMKEKGDIPEGYSVSREKKERFSLILESASTNQTSMYLCASSLMLAGSYNEQFFGPGTRLTVL.

Remarks on this clonotype: A much bigger clone sits one base away, suggesting this may be a read error. The rearrangement joins TRBV6-5 to TRBJ2-1; 9 bases agree with TRBD1. Germline V CDR1 and CDR2: MNHEY, SVGAGI. V was clipped by 4 bases and J by 2 bases; unmatched bases: 0. CDR3 size: 14 residues. CDR3 in DNA: TGTGCCAGCAGTTGGACAGGGGCCTACAATGAGCAGTTCTTC. It encodes CASSWTGAYNEQFF.

This clonotype was seen more than once but under ten times. This chain links TRBV7-6 with TRBJ2-7; TRBD2 matches at 10 bases. Germline V gives CDR1 SGHVS, CDR2 FNYEAQ. Trimming cost V 5 bases and J 0 bases; bases outside gene matches: 4. The CDR3 has 15 residues. The chain's CDR3 is CASSASGSGSYEQYF. DNA of the CDR3: TGTGCCAGCAGCGCTAGCGGGAGCGGCTCCTACGAGCAGTACTTC.

The V gene is TRBV12-3 or TRBV12-4, the J gene TRBJ2-5; maybe TRBD2 (5 bases). The CDR3 loop spans 16 amino acids. Between the trimmed V and J ends, which lost 6 bases and 3 bases, there was a span of 20 bases. As DNA, the CDR3 is TGTGCCAGCAGAACTAGAGATCACTTGGGAAAAGAGACCCAGTACTTC. Translating it yields CASRTRDHLGKETQYF.

This clonotype has just a few counts. This chain links TRBV20-1 with TRBJ2-1; D gene ambiguous. V lost 0 bases, J lost 0 bases, and 9 bases lay in between. The length of the CDR3 is 15 residues. CDR1 is DFQATT, CDR2 SNEGSKA, per germline (reference sequence). CDR3 protein: CSARDLGLSYNEQFF. The DNA of the CDR3 is TGCAGTGCTAGAGATCTAGGGCTCTCCTACAATGAGCAGTTCTTC.